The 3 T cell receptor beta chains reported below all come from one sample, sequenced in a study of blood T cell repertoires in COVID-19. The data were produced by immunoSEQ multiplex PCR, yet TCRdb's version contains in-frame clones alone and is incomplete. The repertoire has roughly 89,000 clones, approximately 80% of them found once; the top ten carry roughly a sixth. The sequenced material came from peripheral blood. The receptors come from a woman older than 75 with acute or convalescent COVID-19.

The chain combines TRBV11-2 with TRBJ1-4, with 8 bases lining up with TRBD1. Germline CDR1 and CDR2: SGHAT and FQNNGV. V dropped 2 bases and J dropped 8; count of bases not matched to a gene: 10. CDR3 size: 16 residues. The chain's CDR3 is CASSLFPQGASEKLFF. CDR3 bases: TGTGCCAGCAGCTTATTCCCGCAGGGGGCTAGCGAAAAACTGTTTTTT. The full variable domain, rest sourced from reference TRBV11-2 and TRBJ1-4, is EAGVAQSPRYKIIEKRQSVAFWCNPISGHATLYWYQQILGQGPKLLIQFQNNGVVDDSQLPKDRFSAERLKGVDSTLKIQPAKLEDSAVYLCASSLFPQGASEKLFFGSGTQLSVL.

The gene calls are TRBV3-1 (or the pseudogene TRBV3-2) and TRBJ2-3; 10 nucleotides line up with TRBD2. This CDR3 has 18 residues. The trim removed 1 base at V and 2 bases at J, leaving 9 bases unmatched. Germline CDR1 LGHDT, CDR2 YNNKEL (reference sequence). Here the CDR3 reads CASSQVFPSGGITDTQYF. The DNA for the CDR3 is TGTGCCAGCAGCCAAGTATTCCCTAGCGGGGGAATCACAGATACGCAGTATTTT.

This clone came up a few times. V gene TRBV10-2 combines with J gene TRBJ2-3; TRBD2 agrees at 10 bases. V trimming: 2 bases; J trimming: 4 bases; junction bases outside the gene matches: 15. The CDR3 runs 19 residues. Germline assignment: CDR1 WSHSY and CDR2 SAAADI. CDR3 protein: CASSEEAGGRNFLADTQYF. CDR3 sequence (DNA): TGCGCCAGCAGTGAGGAAGCGGGGGGGCGTAATTTTTTGGCAGATACGCAGTATTTT.